The rows below give T cell receptor beta chains drawn from one sample of a study of cytomegalovirus exposure and HLA in healthy donors. The assay was immunoSEQ multiplex PCR, and TCRdb's table has in-frame clones only and misses some. The profile shows 100,000 or so clones, roughly 80% of them singletons. Sequencing was done on a sample of PBMCs. The receptors were sampled from a female donor in good health and CMV-seronegative. The CDR3 runs from the conserved cysteine through the conserved F or W. A D gene is named only where the DNA matches it firmly. The size of a clone is reported for some rows only, either as once, few or many, or as a class for expanded clones.

size,V,J,D,DNA,CDR3
.,TRBV25-1,TRBJ1-4,.,TGTGCCAGCAGCCCGGGAATGGGGGGGAAACTGTTTTTT,CASSPGMGGKLFF
once,TRBV5-6,TRBJ1-4,.,TGTGCCAGCAGCTTAAACAGAGCAACTAATGAAAAACTGTTTTTT,CASSLNRATNEKLFF
.,TRBV7-9,TRBJ1-5,.,TGTGCCAGCAGCCTAATGGGGCTCGAAAACCAGCCCCAGCATTTT,CASSLMGLENQPQHF
.,TRBV7-8,TRBJ1-6,.,TGTGCCAGCAGCCCGACTGGGGGGTCCTATAATTCACCCCTCCACTTT,CASSPTGGSYNSPLHF
.,TRBV5-8,TRBJ2-1,TRBD2,TGTGCCAGCAGCCAAGATCATAGCGGGGGGGCCAATGAGCAGTTCTTC,CASSQDHSGGANEQFF
.,TRBV5-4,TRBJ1-1,TRBD1,TGTGCCAGCAGCGAACCCGGGACAGTGAACACTGAAGCTTTCTTT,CASSEPGTVNTEAFF
.,TRBV5-8,TRBJ1-1,.,TGTGCCATAGCGCCGGACGGGAACACTGAAGCTTTCTTT,CAIAPDGNTEAFF
.,TRBV4-1,TRBJ2-2,.,TGCGCCAGCAGCCAAGGGAGGCGGGAGCTGTTTTTT,CASSQGRRELFF
.,TRBV18,TRBJ1-1,TRBD1,TGTGCCAGCTCGGGACAGGAGAACACTGAAGCTTTCTTT,CASSGQENTEAFF
.,TRBV30,TRBJ1-6,.,TGTGCCTGGAGTGTACGGAATTCACCCCTCCACTTT,CAWSVRNSPLHF
.,TRBV11-1,TRBJ2-3,TRBD2,TGTGCCAGCAGCCGCGGACTAGCGGGGGGGCTTCGGACAGATACGCAGTATTTT,CASSRGLAGGLRTDTQYF
few,TRBV30,TRBJ2-2,.,TGTGCCTGGAGTGTATCAGAAACCGGGGAGCTGTTTTTT,CAWSVSETGELFF
.,TRBV5-1,TRBJ2-1,TRBD2,TGCGCCAGCAGCTGGAGCGGGGGCATGAACAATGAGCAGTTCTTC,CASSWSGGMNNEQFF
.,TRBV15,TRBJ1-2,.,TGTGCCACCAGCACCGCAGCGGTCGGCTACACCTTC,CATSTAAVGYTF
.,TRBV27,TRBJ2-7,.,TGTGCCAGTGCGGGGACGGGGAGGAGCTACGAGCAGTACTTC,CASAGTGRSYEQYF
.,TRBV5-6,TRBJ2-7,.,TGTGCCAGCAGCTTCAGTGGGGGGGCGGGCGAGCAGTACTTC,CASSFSGGAGEQYF
.,TRBV7-2,TRBJ1-1,.,TGTGCCAGCAGCCTACCCCTCACTGAAGCTTTCTTT,CASSLPLTEAFF
.,TRBV5-4,TRBJ1-1,.,TGTGCCAGCAGCCCAGACACTTACATGAACACTGAAGCTTTCTTT,CASSPDTYMNTEAFF
once,TRBV6-1,TRBJ2-1,TRBD1,TGTGCCAGCAGTGAGAAGCAGGGGGCCGTATACAATGAGCAGTTCTTC,CASSEKQGAVYNEQFF
.,TRBV18,TRBJ1-1,.,TGTGCCAGCTCACTTAGAGTGGAAGCTTTCTTT,CASSLRVEAFF
.,TRBV9,TRBJ2-1,.,TGTGCCAGCAGCGGGTTACAGCTGGGGCCAAGCAATGAGCAGTTCTTC,CASSGLQLGPSNEQFF
.,TRBV30,TRBJ1-6,.,TGTGCCTGGAGTCCCGGGACATATACTTCACCCCTCCACTTT,CAWSPGTYTSPLHF
.,TRBV29-1,TRBJ1-2,.,TGCAGCGTTGACTCGGGTATCTATGGCTACACCTTC,CSVDSGIYGYTF
.,TRBV16,TRBJ1-2,TRBD1,TGTGCCAGCAGCCCAGAACAGGGGAACTATGGCTACACCTTC,CASSPEQGNYGYTF
.,TRBV4-1,TRBJ2-1,TRBD2,TGCGCCAGCAGCCAGTTTAGCGGGGGGGCCAGAGATGAGCAGTTCTTC,CASSQFSGGARDEQFF
.,TRBV2,TRBJ1-6,.,TGTGCCAGCATTTCACAGGATAATTCACCCCTCCACTTT,CASISQDNSPLHF
.,TRBV30,TRBJ1-6,.,TGTGCCTTTGACGAAGTGGGGGGTGGAGGTTCACCCCTCCACTTT,CAFDEVGGGGSPLHF
.,TRBV4-3,TRBJ1-2,TRBD1,TGCGCCAGCAGCCAAGGACAGGGCGAAAACTATGGCTACACCTTC,CASSQGQGENYGYTF
.,TRBV5-4,TRBJ1-2,.,TGTGCCAGCAGCTTGGCCTTCTCGGTTCAGGCTTACACCTTC,CASSLAFSVQAYTF
few,TRBV15,TRBJ1-1,TRBD1,TGTGCCACCAGCAGTACTCCTTTATGGCAGGGGGACACTGAAGCTTTCTTT,CATSSTPLWQGDTEAFF
.,TRBV5-1,TRBJ2-1,.,TGCGCCAGCAGCTTGAACAATGTTGATGAGCAGTTCTTC,CASSLNNVDEQFF
.,TRBV5-5,TRBJ2-7,.,TGTGCCAGCAGCTTGGCCCTGGGCTTGCAATACGAGCAGTACTTC,CASSLALGLQYEQYF
.,TRBV7-8,TRBJ1-2,TRBD1,TGTGCCAGCAGCTTGACCGGGACAGGGGTCTATGGCTACACCTTC,CASSLTGTGVYGYTF
.,TRBV30,TRBJ1-2,TRBD1,TGTGCCTGGAGTGCTATGACAGGGTACTATGGCTACACCTTC,CAWSAMTGYYGYTF
.,TRBV30,TRBJ1-1,.,TGTGCCTGGAGAGCAGGGTTGAACACTGAAGCTTTCTTT,CAWRAGLNTEAFF
.,TRBV30,TRBJ1-4,TRBD1,TGTGCCTGGTCCGGGACAGATAATGAAAAACTGTTTTTT,CAWSGTDNEKLFF
once,TRBV7-2,TRBJ2-7,TRBD2,TGTGCCAGCAGCCAGACTAGCGGGGGGGCCTTTAGGTACGAGCAGTACTTC,CASSQTSGGAFRYEQYF
.,TRBV2,TRBJ1-2,TRBD1,TGTGCCAGCAGTGAGGTGACAGGGGAAGGCTACACCTTC,CASSEVTGEGYTF
.,TRBV5-6,TRBJ1-5,TRBD1,TGTGCCAGCAGCCTGACAGGGGTCCAGCCCCAGCATTTT,CASSLTGVQPQHF
.,TRBV6-5,TRBJ1-3,.,TGTGCCAGCAGGCCCGGCCGCGCCGGGGGAAACACCATATATTTT,CASRPGRAGGNTIYF
.,TRBV7-9,TRBJ1-5,.,TGTTCCAGCAGCCTTTTCAATCAGCCCCAGCATTTT,CSSSLFNQPQHF
few,TRBV4-1,TRBJ1-2,.,TGCGCCAGCAGCCAAGATATCGAGGGCGATGGCTACACCTTC,CASSQDIEGDGYTF
.,TRBV27,TRBJ1-2,TRBD1,TGTGCCAGCTCGGTAACTTGGACAGGTGGCAGGGAGGGCTACACCTTC,CASSVTWTGGREGYTF
.,TRBV5-1,TRBJ2-7,TRBD2,TGCGCCAGCAGCCCTAGCGGGGGGGCGTACGAGCAGTACTTC,CASSPSGGAYEQYF
.,TRBV4-2,TRBJ2-7,.,TGTGCCAGCAGCCAAGACAGGGCCACCTACGAGCAGTACTTC,CASSQDRATYEQYF
.,TRBV7-9,TRBJ2-7,TRBD1,TGTTCCAGCGGGGGACAGGGGAGCTCCTACGAGCAGTACTTC,CSSGGQGSSYEQYF
.,TRBV4-3,TRBJ1-2,.,TGCGCCAGCAGCCAAGAAGAGGGTCTGCTCCGTGGCTACACCTTC,CASSQEEGLLRGYTF
.,TRBV7-2,TRBJ2-7,.,TGTGCCAGCAGCTTACAACGGGGTTTTTCCTACGAGCAGTACTTC,CASSLQRGFSYEQYF
.,TRBV9,TRBJ2-3,TRBD2,TGTGCCAGCAGCCCCAGAAGCGGGGGGGCGGGAGATACGCAGTATTTT,CASSPRSGGAGDTQYF
.,TRBV6-5,TRBJ1-1,.,TGTGCCAGCAGTTTTTGGGGGGGGCCTTCTGAAGCTTTCTTT,CASSFWGGPSEAFF
.,TRBV4-2,TRBJ2-1,.,TGTGCCAGCAAGATCAAGGAACAGGGTAGGAATGAGCAGTTCTTC,CASKIKEQGRNEQFF
.,TRBV5-1,TRBJ2-3,TRBD2,TGCGCCAGCGGCCCTAGCGGAACAGATACGCAGTATTTT,CASGPSGTDTQYF